These 16 T cell receptor beta chains originate from one sample sequenced in a study of OX40 agonist ivuxolimab in advanced cancers. Sequenced by immunoSEQ multiplex PCR; TCRdb stores in-frame clones only, minus some. The sample consists of tens of thousands of clones, more than 65% of them appearing once. Sample: CD4+ or CD8+ T cells sorted from blood, taken in a trial of the OX40 agonist ivuxolimab. Receptors originate from an adult with an advanced solid tumor such as melanoma, head and neck, liver or kidney cancer.

DNA of the CDR3: TGTGCCAGCAGCACTCGATGGGACGGACAGAATGAGCAGTTCTTC. This translates into CASSTRWDGQNEQFF. This chain joins TRBV7-9 and TRBJ2-1; weak D call: TRBD1 (6 bases). Germline CDR1 reads SEHNR; CDR2 reads FQNEAQ (reference sequence). Trimming removed 5 bases at V and 7 bases at J, with 18 bases between. The CDR3 sequence is 15 residues long.

This chain uses TRBV30 with TRBJ2-7; tentatively, D is TRBD2 (5 bases). V lost 4 bases to trimming and J lost 3 bases, with 13 bases between them. Germline V gene lookup returns CDR1 GTSNPN and CDR2 SVGIG (reference sequence). The CDR3 totals 13 residues. The CDR3 DNA reads as TGTGCCTGGACCCCAAACGGGGACTACGAGCAGTACTTC. Translating it yields CAWTPNGDYEQYF.

The gene calls are TRBV2 and TRBJ1-5, with D perhaps TRBD1 (6 bases). The germline V gene encodes CDR1 SNHLY and CDR2 FYNNEI. The CDR3 covers 17 residues. V shed 3 bases and J shed 2 bases, with 17 bases lying between them. The CDR3 is CASSDRGTFNGNQPQHF. DNA for the CDR3: TGTGCCAGCAGTGACAGGGGTACTTTTAATGGCAATCAGCCCCAGCATTTT. The full variable domain, in which reference TRBV2 and TRBJ1-5 provide the parts outside the CDR3, is EPEVTQTPSHQVTQMGQEVILRCVPISNHLYFYWYRQILGQKVEFLVSFYNNEISEKSEIFDDQFSVERPDGSNFTLKIRSTKLEDSAMYFCASSDRGTFNGNQPQHFGDGTRLSIL.

This chain connects TRBV6-5 to TRBJ2-3; D possibly corresponds to TRBD1 (6 bases). This CDR3 is built from 15 residues. With 6 bases removed from V and 2 bases from J, the gap between germline ends came to 15 bases. Germline V gives CDR1 MNHEY, CDR2 SVGAGI. The CDR3 DNA is TGTGCCAGCAGGCTTGTCAGGGGCCACACAGATACGCAGTATTTT. This translates into CASRLVRGHTDTQYF.

The chain uses TRBV5-8 and TRBJ2-3; unclear D gene. V gave up 4 bases and J gave up 0 bases, with 9 bases separating them. The germline V gene encodes CDR1 SGHTS and CDR2 YDEGEE. The CDR3 runs 14 residues. This CDR3 is CASSPQRSTDTQYF. The CDR3 DNA follows: TGTGCCAGCAGCCCACAGCGAAGCACAGATACGCAGTATTTT. The full variable domain, in which reference TRBV5-8 and TRBJ2-3 provide the parts outside the CDR3, is EAGVTQSPTHLIKTRGQQATLRCSPISGHTSVYWYQQALGLGLQFLLWYDEGEERNRGNFPPRFSGRQFPNYSSELNVNALELEDSALYLCASSPQRSTDTQYFGPGTRLTVL.

This rearrangement joins TRBV5-6 to TRBJ2-7; D is undetermined. Germline V lookup: CDR1 SGHDT, CDR2 YYEEEE. The CDR3 is 14 residues long. Trimming cost V 1 base and J 0 bases, with 8 bases left between them. Here the CDR3 DNA reads TGTGCCAGCAGCTTGACATCGAGCTCCTACGAGCAGTACTTC. The encoded protein is CASSLTSSSYEQYF.

The chain has TRBV11-2 and TRBJ2-1; TRBD2 matches at 10 bases. The trim removed 5 bases at V and 9 bases at J, leaving 13 bases unmatched. The CDR3 sequence is 16 residues long. Germline CDR1 is SGHAT and CDR2 is FQNNGV. The CDR3 here is CASSPLMASGSFEQFF. CDR3 DNA sequence: TGTGCCAGCAGCCCTCTCATGGCTAGCGGGAGTTTTGAGCAGTTCTTC.

The chain links TRBV19 to TRBJ1-2; possibly TRBD1 for D (5 bases). The germline V gene encodes CDR1 LNHDA and CDR2 SQIVND (reference sequence). Trimming took off 3 bases at V and 6 bases at J, with 14 bases between the two ends. The length of the CDR3 is 14 residues. CDR3 in amino acids: CASSMSVWGDGYTF. CDR3 DNA: TGTGCCAGTAGTATGAGCGTTTGGGGGGATGGCTACACCTTC.

This chain joins TRBV30 and TRBJ1-3; a weak D match, TRBD1 (6 bases). This CDR3 spans 14 amino acids. CDR1 and CDR2 from the germline V gene are GTSNPN and SVGIG (reference sequence). Trimming removed 1 base from V and 0 bases from J, with 7 bases in between. The CDR3 DNA is TGTGCCTGGAGTGCAGGGGCCTCTGGAAACACCATATATTTT. Protein: CAWSAGASGNTIYF. The whole variable domain, filled in from reference TRBV30 and TRBJ1-3, reads SQTIHQWPATLVQPVGSPLSLECTVEGTSNPNLYWYRQAAGRGLQLLFYSVGIGQISSEVPQNLSASRPQDRQFILSSKKLLLSDSGFYLCAWSAGASGNTIYFGEGSWLTVV.

The chain recombines TRBV13 with TRBJ2-3; D remains ambiguous. Germline V gives CDR1 PRHDT, CDR2 FYEKMQ (reference sequence). Deletions cut 2 bases from V and 6 bases from J, with 6 bases between. The CDR3 is 12 residues long. As DNA, the CDR3 is TGTGCCAGCAGCTTACCCAGGGATACGCAGTATTTT. Amino acid sequence: CASSLPRDTQYF.

The rearrangement links TRBV29-1 to TRBJ2-3; TRBD1 agrees at 8 bases. Germline loops: CDR1 SQVTM, CDR2 ANQGSEA. CDR3 length: 12 residues. The ends lost 6 bases at V and 3 bases at J; junction bases unmatched: 2. The CDR3 sequence: CSVGDRTDTQYF. Written as DNA, the CDR3 is TGCAGCGTCGGGGACAGGACAGATACGCAGTATTTT.

The rearrangement links TRBV5-1 to TRBJ1-2; the D is unclear. Germline CDR1 reads SGHRS; CDR2 reads YFSETQ. V was pared by 3 bases and J by 2 bases, with 14 bases between. This CDR3 contains 15 residues. CDR3 region: CASSWMDDKNYGYTF. For the CDR3, the DNA is TGCGCCAGCAGCTGGATGGACGACAAAAACTATGGCTACACCTTC.

The chain combines TRBV27 with TRBJ1-4, with D maybe TRBD1 (6 bases). Germline V gene lookup returns CDR1 MNHEY and CDR2 SMNVEV (reference sequence). Trimming stripped 6 bases from V and 8 bases from J, with 19 bases between. This CDR3 is 15 amino acids long. CDR3 residues: CASSFRGPGREKLFF. CDR3 sequence (DNA): TGTGCCAGCAGCTTCAGGGGCCCCGGGCGGGAAAAACTGTTTTTT.

The chain uses TRBV30 and TRBJ1-3, with D tentatively TRBD1 (6 bases). The V gene's germline CDR1 is GTSNPN and CDR2 SVGIG (reference sequence). This CDR3 has 15 residues. V lost 8 bases to trimming and J lost 0 bases, with 17 bases between them. The CDR3 region is CARGLGDSSGNTIYF. In nucleotides, the CDR3 is TGTGCCCGGGGGCTAGGGGATTCCTCTGGAAACACCATATATTTT.

The rearrangement links TRBV19 to TRBJ2-5; 8 bases line up with TRBD1. The end of the DNA fits TRBJ2-7 better, so the J call may be wrong. Germline lookup yields CDR1 LNHDA and CDR2 SQIVND (reference sequence). This CDR3 is 15 amino acids long. The CDR3 DNA reads TGTGCCAGTAGTAGTACCGGGACAGGAGGATACGAGCAGTACTTC. The encoded protein is CASSSTGTGGYEQYF.

J is TRBJ1-1 and V is TRBV27, with TRBD1 matching over 7 bases. Per germline, CDR1 MNHEY and CDR2 SMNVEV (reference sequence). V dropped 5 bases and J dropped 5; count of bases not matched to a gene: 32. This CDR3 comprises 22 residues. CDR3 nucleotides: TGTGCCAGCAGTCTAACGGACAGGCAAAATATCAGGAGAAATCGTCTTGTGACTGAAGCTTTCTTT. The encoded protein is CASSLTDRQNIRRNRLVTEAFF.